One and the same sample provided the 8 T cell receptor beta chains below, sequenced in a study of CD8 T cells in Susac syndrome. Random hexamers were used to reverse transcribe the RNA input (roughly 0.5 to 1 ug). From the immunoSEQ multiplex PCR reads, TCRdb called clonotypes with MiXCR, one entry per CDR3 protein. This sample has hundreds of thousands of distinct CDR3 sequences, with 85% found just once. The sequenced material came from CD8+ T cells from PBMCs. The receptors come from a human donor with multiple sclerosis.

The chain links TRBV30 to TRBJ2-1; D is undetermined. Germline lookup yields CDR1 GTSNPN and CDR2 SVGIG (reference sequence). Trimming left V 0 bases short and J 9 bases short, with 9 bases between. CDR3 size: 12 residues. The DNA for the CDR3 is TGTGCCTGGAGTGTGGCTATAGGTGAGCAGTTCTTC. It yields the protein CAWSVAIGEQFF.

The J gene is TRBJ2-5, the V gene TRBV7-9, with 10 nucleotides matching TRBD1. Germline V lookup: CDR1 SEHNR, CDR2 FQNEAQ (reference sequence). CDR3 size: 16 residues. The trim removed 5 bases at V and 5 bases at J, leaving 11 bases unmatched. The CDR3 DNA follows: TGTGCCAGCAGCACCGACCGGGACAGGGGCCGGGAGACCCAGTACTTC. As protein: CASSTDRDRGRETQYF.

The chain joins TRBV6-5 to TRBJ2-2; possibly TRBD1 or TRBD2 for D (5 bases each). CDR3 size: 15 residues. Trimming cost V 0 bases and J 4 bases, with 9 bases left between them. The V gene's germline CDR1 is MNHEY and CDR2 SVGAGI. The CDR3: CASSYSGASTGELFF. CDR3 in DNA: TGTGCCAGCAGTTACTCCGGGGCTTCCACCGGGGAGCTGTTTTTT.

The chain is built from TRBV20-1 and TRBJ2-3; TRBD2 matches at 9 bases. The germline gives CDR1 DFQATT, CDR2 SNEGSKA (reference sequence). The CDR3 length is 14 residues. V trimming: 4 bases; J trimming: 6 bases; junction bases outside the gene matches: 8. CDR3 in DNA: TGCAGTGCTAATCAGCGGGAGGAGGGCGATACGCAGTATTTT. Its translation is CSANQREEGDTQYF.

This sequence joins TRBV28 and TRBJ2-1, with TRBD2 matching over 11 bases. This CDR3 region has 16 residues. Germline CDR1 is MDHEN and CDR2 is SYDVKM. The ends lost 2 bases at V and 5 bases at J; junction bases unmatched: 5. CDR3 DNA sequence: TGTGCCAGCAGTTTAAGTTTAGCGGGAGGGCACAATGAGCAGTTCTTC. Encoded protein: CASSLSLAGGHNEQFF.

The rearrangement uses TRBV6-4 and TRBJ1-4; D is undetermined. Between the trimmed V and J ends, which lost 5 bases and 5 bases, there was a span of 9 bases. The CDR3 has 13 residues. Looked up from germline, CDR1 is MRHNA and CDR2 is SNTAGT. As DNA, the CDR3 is TGTGCCAGCAGTCAACAGCGGAATGAAAAACTGTTTTTT. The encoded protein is CASSQQRNEKLFF.

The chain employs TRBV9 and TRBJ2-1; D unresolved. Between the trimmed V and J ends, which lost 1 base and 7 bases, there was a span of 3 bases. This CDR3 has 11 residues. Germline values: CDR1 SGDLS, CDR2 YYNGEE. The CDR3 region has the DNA TGTGCCAGCAGCGTACAAAATGAGCAGTTCTTC. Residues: CASSVQNEQFF.

CDR3 loop: CASSEGGGALETQYF. In DNA form, the CDR3 reads TGTGCCAGCAGCGAGGGAGGCGGGGCCCTGGAGACCCAGTACTTC. The chain couples TRBV9 to TRBJ2-5; D may be TRBD2 (6 bases). The V end lost 3 bases, the J end lost 5 bases, and 17 bases lay between the germline ends. Germline V lookup: CDR1 SGDLS, CDR2 YYNGEE. This CDR3 contains 15 residues. The whole variable domain, remainder taken from reference TRBV9 and TRBJ2-5, is DSGVTQTPKHLITATGQRVTLRCSPRSGDLSVYWYQQSLDQGLQFLIQYYNGEERAKGNILERFSAQQFPDLHSELNLSSLELGDSALYFCASSEGGGALETQYFGPGTRLLVL.